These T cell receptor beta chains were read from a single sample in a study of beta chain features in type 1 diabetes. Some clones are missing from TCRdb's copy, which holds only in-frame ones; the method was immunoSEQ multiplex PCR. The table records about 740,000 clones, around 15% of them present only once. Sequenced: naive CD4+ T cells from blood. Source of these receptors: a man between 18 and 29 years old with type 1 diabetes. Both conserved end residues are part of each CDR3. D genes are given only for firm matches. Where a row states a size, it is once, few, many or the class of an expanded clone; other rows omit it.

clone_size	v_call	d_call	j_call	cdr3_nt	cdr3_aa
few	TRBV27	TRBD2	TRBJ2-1	TGTGCCAGCAGCGTGACTAGCGGGGGGGCCACGGGCAATGAGCAGTTCTTC	CASSVTSGGATGNEQFF
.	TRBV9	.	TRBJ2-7	TGTGCCAGCAGCCTTACGGAGGGTAAGTTCAACGAGCAGTACTTC	CASSLTEGKFNEQYF
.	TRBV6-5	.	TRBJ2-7	TGTGCCAGCAGCCCTCGGGGTCTCGAGCAGTACTTC	CASSPRGLEQYF
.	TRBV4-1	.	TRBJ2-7	TGCGCCAGCAGCCAAGATGCTATAGGAACTCCGTCCTACGAGCAGTACTTC	CASSQDAIGTPSYEQYF
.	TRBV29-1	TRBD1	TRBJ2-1	TGCAGCGTTGGTGACAGGGGATTCTTC	CSVGDRGFF
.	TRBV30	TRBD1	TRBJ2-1	TGTGCCTGGACTTTCGGACAGGGGTGGAATGAGCAGTTCTTC	CAWTFGQGWNEQFF
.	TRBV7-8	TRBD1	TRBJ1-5	TGTGCCAGCAGCTTAGGCACCGGACAGGGGAACGGAAAGCCCCAGCATTTT	CASSLGTGQGNGKPQHF
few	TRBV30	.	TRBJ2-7	TGTGCCTGGGCCGACAAAGCGGTTACCTACGAGCAGTACTTC	CAWADKAVTYEQYF
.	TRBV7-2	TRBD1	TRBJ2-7	TGTGCCAGCAGCTGGGGACAGATCGGTAGTAAATACGAGCAGTACTTC	CASSWGQIGSKYEQYF
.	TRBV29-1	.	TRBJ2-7	TGCAGCGTTTACTCCGGGAAGGCCTACGAGCAGTACTTC	CSVYSGKAYEQYF
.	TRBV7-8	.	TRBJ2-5	TGTGCCAGCATCTTTTTGGAGGAGGACGAGACCCAGTACTTC	CASIFLEEDETQYF
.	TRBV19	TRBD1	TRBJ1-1	TGTGCCAGTCTCGGGACAGGGGGTGAAGCTTTCTTT	CASLGTGGEAFF
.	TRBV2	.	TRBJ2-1	TGTGCCAGCAGTTACAGGGAAGGCAATGAGCAGTTCTTC	CASSYREGNEQFF
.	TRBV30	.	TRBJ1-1	TGTGCCTGGAGTCCAGGGACGACGGACACTGAAGCTTTCTTT	CAWSPGTTDTEAFF
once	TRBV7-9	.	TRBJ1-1	TGTGCCAGCAGCCAATCAGGGGCGAGGACTGAAGCTTTCTTT	CASSQSGARTEAFF
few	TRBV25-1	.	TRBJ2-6	TGTGCCAGCAGTGAATACGGTGGGTCTGGGGCCAACGTCCTGACTTTC	CASSEYGGSGANVLTF
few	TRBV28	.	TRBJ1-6	TGTGCCAGCAGTCCCGGTGCGACGCGATCACCCCTCCACTTT	CASSPGATRSPLHF
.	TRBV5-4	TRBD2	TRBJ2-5	TGTGCCAGCAGCGGACCGGGACTAGGGACTCAAGAGACCCAGTACTTC	CASSGPGLGTQETQYF
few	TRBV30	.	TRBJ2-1	TGTGCCTCGTGCCACAAAGTCTTAAGCTCCTACAATGAGCAGTTCTTC	CASCHKVLSSYNEQFF
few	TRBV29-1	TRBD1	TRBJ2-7	TGCAGCGTGCGGCCGGGACAGACATCCTACGAGCAGTACTTC	CSVRPGQTSYEQYF
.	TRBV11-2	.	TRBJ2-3	TGTGCCAGCAGCTTGCGGGGCCCGAACCTTCTCACAGATACGCAGTATTTT	CASSLRGPNLLTDTQYF
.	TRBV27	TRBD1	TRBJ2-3	TGTGCCAGCACTCTGGGACAGGGGGGTACGCAGTATTTT	CASTLGQGGTQYF
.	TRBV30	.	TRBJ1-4	TGTGCCTGGAGTGTACTGGGGAAGGACACGGATGAAAAACTGTTTTTT	CAWSVLGKDTDEKLFF
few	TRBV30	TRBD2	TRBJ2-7	TGTGCCTGGGGGCCGGGGGGAACCTACGAGCAGTACTTC	CAWGPGGTYEQYF
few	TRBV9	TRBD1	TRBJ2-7	TGTGCCAGCAGCGCCCGAGGGGCAGGGGGAACCTACGAGCAGTACTTC	CASSARGAGGTYEQYF
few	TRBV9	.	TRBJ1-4	TGTGCCAGCAGCGCCCAGGGAGGGGATGAAAAACTGTTTTTT	CASSAQGGDEKLFF
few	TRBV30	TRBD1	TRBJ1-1	TGTGCCTGGAGGAAGGGGCAGGGGGCTAACACTGAAGCTTTCTTT	CAWRKGQGANTEAFF
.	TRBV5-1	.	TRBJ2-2	TGCGCCAGCAGCCCCACCTCCGGACAGTACACCGGGGAGCTGTTTTTT	CASSPTSGQYTGELFF
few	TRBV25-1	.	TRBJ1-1	TGTGCCGCCAATTCAGGGAATGTCGACACTGAAGCTTTCTTT	CAANSGNVDTEAFF
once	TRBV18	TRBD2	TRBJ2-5	TGTGCCAGCTCACCACAGGGACTAGCGGGGGAAGAGACCCAGTACTTC	CASSPQGLAGEETQYF
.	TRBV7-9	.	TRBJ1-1	TGTGCCAGCAGCTTGACAGGGAACACTGAAGCTTTCTTT	CASSLTGNTEAFF
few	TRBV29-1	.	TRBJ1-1	TGCAGCGTCGGACGGGAGAACACTGAAGCTTTCTTT	CSVGRENTEAFF
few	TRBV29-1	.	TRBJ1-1	TGCAGCGTTGCGGGGGCGCAGGGCACTGAAGCTTTCTTT	CSVAGAQGTEAFF
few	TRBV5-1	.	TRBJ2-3	TGCGCCAGCAGGAAAGGGCCCTCCACAGATACGCAGTATTTT	CASRKGPSTDTQYF
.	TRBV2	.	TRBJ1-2	TGTGCCAGCAGTGAAGGGCAGGGTCGGGACGGCTACACCTTC	CASSEGQGRDGYTF
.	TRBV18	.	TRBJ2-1	TGTGCCAGCTCACCTGGTGAAGGCTCCTACAATGAGCAGTTCTTC	CASSPGEGSYNEQFF
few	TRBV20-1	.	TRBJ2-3	TGCAGTGCTAGAGGGGAGGCTACGCAGTATTTT	CSARGEATQYF
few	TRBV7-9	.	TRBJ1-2	TGTGCCAGCAGCTTAGAACGGGACACCTATGGCTACACCTTC	CASSLERDTYGYTF
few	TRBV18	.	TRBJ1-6	TGTGCCAGCTCACCACGGCAGGGAGGATCACCCCTCCACTTT	CASSPRQGGSPLHF
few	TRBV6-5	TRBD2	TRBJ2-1	TGTGCCAGCAGTTCCGGGACTAGGGGCTCCAATGAGCAGTTCTTC	CASSSGTRGSNEQFF